Included here is one T cell receptor (beta chain) sequence, with context. Its specificity is not known. This CDR3 is 15 amino acids long. Germline values: CDR1 SGHRS, CDR2 YFSETQ. Trimming cost V 2 bases and J 0 bases, with 9 bases left between them. This specimen belongs to a study of shared clonotypes between healthy human individuals. General study findings and limits: The study sampled only blood, and tissue repertoires likely differ.

Assay runs were performed at deep level. TCRdb's table, derived via immunoSEQ multiplex PCR, lists solely in-frame clones and lacks some. The profile covers 450,000 to 500,000 clones, with 60% to 80% appearing a single time and 12% taken by the ten largest. The clonotype comes from a woman aged 40 to 50 in good health. Some clones in this sample may be carry-over from other donors' samples. The sample was PBMCs. J is TRBJ2-1 and V is TRBV5-1, with a tentative D call TRBD2 (5 bases). The CDR3 here is CASSFGVSSYNEQFF. The CDR3 nucleotides read TGCGCCAGCAGCTTCGGGGTAAGCTCCTACAATGAGCAGTTCTTC.